The rows below give T cell receptor beta chains drawn from one sample of a study of T cell repertoires in cytomegalovirus infection. TCRdb ran MiXCR on the reads and lists one entry per CDR3 protein. The profile shows some 130,000 distinct CDR3 sequences, more than 20% of them singletons. Their antigens remain unidentified. The sample was PBMCs, sequenced either directly or after in vitro stimulation (not recorded which). The receptors come from a human donor in good health (CMV status not recorded). Some clones in this sample may be carry-over from other donors' samples. CDR3s include the opening cysteine and the closing phenylalanine or tryptophan. The order of the fields is D gene, clone size, V gene, J gene, CDR3 length, CDR3 protein, CDR3 DNA. A D gene is named only where the DNA matches it firmly. Some rows have no size entry. The others give once, few or many, or a class for an expanded clone.

TRBD1	few	TRBV10-3	TRBJ2-1	13	CAISEKGANEQFF	TGTGCCATCAGTGAGAAGGGGGCCAATGAGCAGTTCTTC
TRBD2	few	TRBV7-2	TRBJ2-2	17	CASSRGLAGAGPGELFF	TGTGCCAGCAGCCGGGGACTAGCGGGGGCCGGGCCCGGGGAGCTGTTTTTT
-	-	TRBV7-2	TRBJ2-5	13	CASSLGSGETQYF	TGTGCCAGCAGCTTAGGGTCGGGGGAGACCCAGTACTTC
TRBD1	-	TRBV7-2	TRBJ1-5	15	CASSLQGAVNQPQHF	TGTGCCAGCAGCTTACAGGGGGCAGTTAATCAGCCCCAGCATTTT
-	few	TRBV7-2	TRBJ1-2	15	CASSYGALWSGGYTF	TGTGCCAGCAGTTACGGGGCCCTGTGGAGCGGTGGCTACACCTTC
TRBD2	many	TRBV9	TRBJ2-1	17	CASSEPTSGSSYNEQFF	TGTGCCAGCAGCGAACCGACTAGCGGAAGCTCCTACAATGAGCAGTTCTTC
-	-	TRBV11-2	TRBJ2-3	17	CASSLLEWEGITDTQYF	TGTGCCAGCAGCTTACTCGAGTGGGAAGGGATCACAGATACGCAGTATTTT
-	-	TRBV2	TRBJ2-2	14	CASSVTGYTGELFF	TGTGCCAGCAGTGTTACGGGATACACCGGGGAGCTGTTTTTT
TRBD1	many	TRBV28	TRBJ2-5	15	CASSGTGTVQETQYF	TGTGCCAGCAGTGGCACCGGGACAGTCCAAGAGACCCAGTACTTC
TRBD2	many	TRBV7-2	TRBJ2-5	16	CASSPRLAGGQETQYF	TGTGCCAGCAGCCCCCGACTAGCGGGGGGGCAAGAGACCCAGTACTTC
TRBD1	-	TRBV5-4	TRBJ1-4	16	CASSSRGTGFHEKLFF	TGTGCCAGCAGCTCCCGCGGGACAGGTTTTCACGAAAAACTGTTTTTT
-	-	TRBV24-1	TRBJ2-1	13	CATSVRVKDEQFF	TGTGCCACCAGTGTCAGGGTTAAGGATGAGCAGTTCTTC
-	few	TRBV6-2/TRBV6-3	TRBJ1-1	14	CASSYSRQNTEAFF	TGTGCCAGCAGTTACTCTAGGCAGAACACTGAAGCTTTCTTT
-	-	TRBV6-5	TRBJ1-4	16	CASSSAVRASFEKLFF	TGTGCCAGCAGTTCCGCGGTGCGCGCAAGCTTCGAAAAACTGTTTTTT
TRBD2	-	TRBV4-2	TRBJ2-3	17	CASSQDLAGGGTDTQYF	TGTGCCAGCAGCCAAGATCTTGCGGGAGGGGGCACAGATACGCAGTATTTT
TRBD1	few	TRBV10-3	TRBJ2-1	15	CAISESGTANNEQFF	TGTGCCATCAGTGAGTCGGGGACAGCAAACAATGAGCAGTTCTTC
-	-	TRBV15	TRBJ2-7	16	CATSRDYSGTASEQYF	TGTGCCACCAGCAGAGATTATTCCGGAACCGCCTCCGAGCAGTACTTC
TRBD2	-	TRBV6-2/TRBV6-3	TRBJ2-1	16	CASSYYLAGGNNEQFF	TGTGCCAGCAGTTACTACCTAGCGGGAGGGAACAATGAGCAGTTCTTC
-	-	TRBV4-1	TRBJ2-2	15	CASSQGEMNTGELFF	TGCGCCAGCAGCCAAGGGGAGATGAACACCGGGGAGCTGTTTTTT
-	few	TRBV2	TRBJ2-7	14	CASSEGSFSYEQYF	TGTGCCAGCAGTGAAGGTTCGTTCTCCTACGAGCAGTACTTC
-	-	TRBV27	TRBJ2-3	13	CASMSTGTDTQYF	TGTGCCAGCATGAGTACGGGCACAGATACGCAGTATTTT
-	few	TRBV24-1	TRBJ1-5	18	CATSTGWGGGNSNQPQHF	TGTGCCACCAGTACCGGCTGGGGGGGGGGTAATAGCAATCAGCCCCAGCATTTT
-	-	TRBV6-4	TRBJ1-5	15	CASKIPSGVGQPQHF	TGTGCCAGCAAAATCCCCTCCGGGGTTGGGCAGCCCCAGCATTTT
-	-	TRBV4-2	TRBJ1-2	15	CASSQASALGLGYTF	TGTGCCAGCAGCCAAGCCTCTGCTCTGGGGTTAGGCTACACCTTC
-	-	TRBV6-6	TRBJ2-2	13	CASSYPGLGELFF	TGTGCCAGCAGTTACCCGGGCCTCGGGGAGCTGTTTTTT
-	many	TRBV4-3	TRBJ1-5	14	CASSPTRAGQPQHF	TGCGCCAGCAGCCCTACGAGGGCGGGACAGCCCCAGCATTTT
TRBD1	-	TRBV19	TRBJ1-4	12	CASSNRGEKLFF	TGTGCCAGTAGTAACAGGGGTGAAAAACTGTTTTTT
TRBD1	-	TRBV18	TRBJ1-5	15	CASSPTQGAVQPQHF	TGTGCCAGCTCACCGACACAGGGGGCAGTTCAGCCCCAGCATTTT
TRBD2	many	TRBV7-2	TRBJ2-1	15	CASSLGTSGSGEQFF	TGTGCCAGCAGCTTGGGGACTAGCGGGAGCGGGGAGCAGTTCTTC
-	few	TRBV7-9	TRBJ2-1	15	CASSLGSASYNEQFF	TGTGCCAGCAGCTTAGGGTCAGCCTCCTACAATGAGCAGTTCTTC
-	many	TRBV7-2	TRBJ2-7	15	CASSLANQGWYEQYF	TGTGCCAGCAGCTTAGCCAACCAGGGGTGGTACGAGCAGTACTTC
-	many	TRBV7-2	TRBJ1-5	14	CASSFKGHGQPQHF	TGTGCCAGCAGCTTTAAGGGGCATGGTCAGCCCCAGCATTTT
TRBD2	many	TRBV7-2	TRBJ2-1	17	CASSSFPGLAGEHEQFF	TGTGCCAGCAGCTCCTTTCCGGGACTAGCGGGAGAACATGAGCAGTTCTTC
-	-	TRBV27	TRBJ1-4	15	CASSLSFGVLEKLFF	TGTGCCAGCAGTTTATCTTTCGGGGTATTGGAAAAACTGTTTTTT
-	many	TRBV6-2/TRBV6-3	TRBJ1-3	13	CAAGSGDGNTIYF	TGTGCCGCCGGATCGGGGGACGGAAACACCATATATTTT
-	few	TRBV24-1	TRBJ2-1	15	CATSEGGISYNEQFF	TGTGCCACCAGTGAGGGCGGGATCTCCTACAATGAGCAGTTCTTC
TRBD2	many	TRBV7-6	TRBJ2-2	16	CASSPLAGGNTGELFF	TGTGCCAGCAGCCCCCTAGCGGGAGGGAACACCGGGGAGCTGTTTTTT
TRBD2	-	TRBV12-3/TRBV12-4	TRBJ2-1	16	CASRRGARRATNEQFF	TGTGCCAGCAGGCGGGGGGCTAGGCGGGCTACCAATGAGCAGTTCTTC
-	few	TRBV12-3/TRBV12-4	TRBJ2-7	11	CASSLQYEQYF	TGTGCCAGCAGTCTTCAATACGAGCAGTACTTC
-	-	TRBV15	TRBJ1-4	15	CATSRDPGSGEKLFF	TGTGCCACCAGCAGAGATCCGGGGAGCGGTGAAAAACTGTTTTTT
-	few	TRBV30	TRBJ2-3	14	CAWSAGTLTDTQYF	TGTGCCTGGAGTGCCGGGACACTCACAGATACGCAGTATTTT
-	few	TRBV6-2/TRBV6-3	TRBJ1-4	10	CASTPVKLFF	TGTGCCAGCACTCCCGTGAAACTGTTTTTT
-	many	TRBV7-2	TRBJ2-7	18	CASSSTRGGGRRTYEQYF	TGTGCCAGCAGCTCCACGAGGGGGGGGGGACGGCGAACCTACGAGCAGTACTTC
TRBD1	few	TRBV7-9	TRBJ2-1	17	CASSLAAQGGSYNEQFF	TGTGCCAGCAGCTTAGCGGCACAGGGGGGATCCTACAATGAGCAGTTCTTC
TRBD1	many	TRBV7-9	TRBJ1-2	14	CASSHRDRNYGYTF	TGTGCCAGCAGCCACAGGGACAGAAACTATGGCTACACCTTC
TRBD2	-	TRBV11-3	TRBJ2-1	15	CASSLEASGYNEQFF	TGTGCCAGCAGCTTAGAGGCTAGCGGCTACAATGAGCAGTTCTTC
-	few	TRBV7-2	TRBJ2-2	15	CASSRGRANTGELFF	TGTGCCAGCAGCCGAGGCAGGGCGAACACCGGGGAGCTGTTTTTT
-	-	TRBV7-2	TRBJ1-3	14	CASSLQRRGNTIYF	TGTGCCAGCAGCTTACAACGGAGAGGAAACACCATATATTTT
TRBD1	few	TRBV6-1	TRBJ2-1	15	CASGSRDRVYNEQFF	TGTGCCAGCGGCTCCCGGGACAGGGTCTACAATGAGCAGTTCTTC
-	-	TRBV30	TRBJ1-5	13	CAWSVQGQEPQHF	TGTGCCTGGAGTGTACAGGGCCAGGAGCCCCAGCATTTT
TRBD2	many	TRBV12-5	TRBJ2-1	19	CASGARGLAGWDSYNEQFF	TGTGCTAGTGGTGCCAGGGGACTAGCGGGTTGGGACTCCTACAATGAGCAGTTCTTC
TRBD2	-	TRBV24-1	TRBJ2-3	19	CATSDLRLAGGLGTDTQYF	TGTGCCACCAGTGATTTGCGGCTAGCGGGAGGGCTCGGCACAGATACGCAGTATTTT
-	few	TRBV5-6	TRBJ2-3	17	CASSFPPGSRATDTQYF	TGTGCCAGCAGCTTTCCTCCGGGCTCTCGGGCAACAGATACGCAGTATTTT